What follows are 11 T cell receptor beta chains derived from one specimen sequenced in a study of T-cell memory formation after mild COVID-19 (dated by TCRdb to 2020 to 2023). The library was built by means of 5' RACE. These reads were obtained on an Illumina NovaSeq 6000. Clones were called with MiXCR by TCRdb after fastp trimmed the public reads at Q25, and only in-frame beta chains were retained. Each entry is one CDR3 protein sequence, shown with its most common DNA and genes. The sample records more than 250,000 distinct CDR3 sequences, under 20% of which are singletons. 22% of the sample goes to the ten largest clones. Sequencing used PBMCs or a T cell subset sorted from them (not recorded which). The source of these receptors is a man aged 18-30 years who had mild COVID-19 (a few samples of this study predate the infection). The sample titles of this study are shuffled in the database, so cell type and time point are left out; the donor was told from shared clones.

This clonotype was seen at least ten times. This CDR3 is CASSYRLAQKETQYF. CDR3 DNA: TGTGCCAGCAGTTATCGACTAGCACAGAAAGAGACCCAGTACTTC. The rearrangement joins TRBV6-5 to TRBJ2-5; the match to TRBD2 covers 7 bases. J gave up 3 bases and V 3 bases, and 7 bases lay outside the gene matches. CDR1 is MNHEY and CDR2 is SVGAGI in the germline V gene. This CDR3 has 15 amino acids.

This clonotype was recorded a few times. The chain uses TRBV18 and TRBJ2-1; the match to TRBD1 covers 9 bases. V lost 7 bases, J lost 7 bases, and 2 bases stayed unmatched. CDR1 and CDR2 from the germline V gene are KGHSH and LQKENI. This CDR3 has 12 residues. CDR3 sequence (DNA): TGTGCCAGCTTGGGGACAGGGAATGAGCAGTTCTTC. Translating it yields CASLGTGNEQFF.

This clonotype was recorded a few times. The chain is built from TRBV29-1 and TRBJ2-2, with D possibly being TRBD2 (6 bases). V lost 8 bases, J lost 0 bases, and 16 bases lay in between. The CDR3 is 15 residues long. CDR1 SQVTM and CDR2 ANQGSEA come from the germline V gene. The CDR3 loop is CSIHSGTANTGELFF. Here the CDR3 DNA reads TGCAGCATCCATTCCGGGACTGCGAACACCGGGGAGCTGTTTTTT.

This clonotype has at least ten counts. The CDR3: CASSLTGGVADTQYF. The CDR3 DNA reads as TGTGCCAGCAGCTTAACCGGGGGGGTTGCAGATACGCAGTATTTT. V usage is TRBV7-6 and J usage is TRBJ2-3; 8 bases fit TRBD2. This CDR3 is built from 15 residues. V shed 2 bases, J shed 4 bases, and the junction held 5 bases outside the gene matches. CDR1 and CDR2 from the germline V gene are SGHVS and FNYEAQ.

J is TRBJ1-4 and V is TRBV6-1; D unresolved. In germline, CDR1 is MNHNS, CDR2 SASEGT. This CDR3 is built from 14 residues. V lost 7 bases to trimming and J lost 4 bases, with 13 bases between them. Written as DNA, the CDR3 is TGTGCCAGCAAAAAATGGGGTTATAATGAAAAACTGTTTTTT. It translates to CASKKWGYNEKLFF.

This clonotype was detected only a few times. The chain combines TRBV9 with TRBJ1-2; the D is unclear. Trimming shortened V by 3 bases and J by 4 bases, and 10 bases separated the two germline ends. This CDR3 spans 13 amino acids. Germline V lookup: CDR1 SGDLS, CDR2 YYNGEE. CDR3 sequence: CASSGDPGYGYTF. The CDR3 region has the DNA TGTGCCAGCAGCGGTGACCCGGGCTATGGCTACACCTTC.

The chain has TRBV29-1 and TRBJ2-1, with 11 bases matching TRBD2. This CDR3 is 15 amino acids long. J gave up 8 bases and V 3 bases, and 9 bases lay outside the gene matches. The germline V gene has CDR1 SQVTM and CDR2 ANQGSEA. CDR3 residues: CSVDPPSGGLDEQFF. The CDR3 bases are TGCAGCGTTGACCCCCCTAGCGGGGGGCTGGATGAGCAGTTCTTC.

The chain uses TRBV5-4 and TRBJ2-1; D may be TRBD1 (5 bases). The CDR3 runs 15 residues. V was pared by 4 bases and J by 5 bases, with 16 bases between. The germline V gene encodes CDR1 SGHNT and CDR2 YYREEE (reference sequence). CDR3 loop: CASSPWWQGNNEQFF. For the CDR3, the DNA is TGTGCCAGCAGCCCGTGGTGGCAGGGAAACAATGAGCAGTTCTTC.

V gene TRBV5-1 combines with J gene TRBJ2-3; D possibly uses TRBD1 or TRBD2 (7 bases each). V was clipped by 3 bases and J by 2 bases, with 13 bases between them. The germline V gene encodes CDR1 SGHRS and CDR2 YFSETQ. The CDR3 totals 15 residues. CDR3 in amino acids: CASSSGGQLTDTQYF. The CDR3 nucleotides are TGCGCCAGCAGCTCGGGGGGACAGCTCACAGATACGCAGTATTTT.

The chain joins TRBV5-1 to TRBJ2-7, with D possibly matching TRBD2 (6 bases). Trimming stripped 0 bases from V and 6 bases from J, with 7 bases between. The V gene's germline CDR1 is SGHRS and CDR2 YFSETQ. The CDR3 loop spans 12 amino acids. The CDR3 nucleotides are TGCGCCAGCAGCTTGGACGGGAGCGAGCAGTACTTC. Translated, it gives CASSLDGSEQYF.

This clonotype came up many times. The chain combines TRBV12-3 or TRBV12-4 with TRBJ1-1; weak D call: TRBD1 (6 bases). This CDR3 has 12 residues. Trimming pared 2 bases from V and 9 bases from J, leaving 10 bases between. The CDR3 DNA reads TGTGCCAGCAGTTTATTGGGGGCCCAAGCTTTCTTT. Protein: CASSLLGAQAFF.